This T cell receptor beta chain derives from a study of response to subunit inactivated influenza vaccine. Germline V lookup: CDR1 ENHRY, CDR2 SYGVKD. Trimming removed 4 bases from V and 2 bases from J; junction bases left unmatched: 5. The CDR3 spans 14 residues. One entry per CDR3 protein results from TCRdb running MiXCR on the RT-PCR reads. This sample has almost 250,000 distinct CDR3 sequences, with more than 9% found just once. For this clonotype: Its antigen is as yet unknown.

Points from the study as a whole: The authors offered the suggestion that each seasonal influenza vaccination recruits few new T cells.

The TCR originated in a man in his fifties who received an inactivated influenza vaccine. The specimen was non-naive T cells sorted from PBMCs, collected approximately 15 days before vaccination. The gene calls are TRBV10-3 and TRBJ2-7; 7 bases match TRBD2. The CDR3 loop reads CAISAGGPTYEQYF. CDR3 DNA sequence: TGTGCCATCAGTGCGGGAGGCCCGACCTACGAGCAGTACTTC.